A selection of T cell receptor beta chains follows, all from one sample in a study of blood T cell repertoires in COVID-19. Profiled with immunoSEQ multiplex PCR; TCRdb holds only in-frame clones, not every one. This sample carries about 140,000 clones, 79% of them seen once, and the ten largest clones take less than 4.5%. The sequenced sample was peripheral blood. The receptors originated from a man aged 55-75 years with acute or convalescent COVID-19. The CDR3 runs from the conserved cysteine through the conserved F or W.

v_call	j_call	cdr3_aa
TRBV27	TRBJ2-2	CASSLGLAALTGELFF
TRBV7-6	TRBJ1-1	CASSLRTGEAFF
TRBV5-1	TRBJ2-3	CASGATSTDTQYF
TRBV4-2	TRBJ1-2	CASSQELDRTIGGYTF
TRBV27	TRBJ2-2	CASSPQYTGELFF
TRBV28	TRBJ1-1	CASSLLAGGGAAEAFF
TRBV20-1	TRBJ2-7	CSARVTGEQYF
TRBV30	TRBJ2-2	CARMTWSGRNTGELFF
TRBV5-6	TRBJ1-2	CASTRDRLYTF
TRBV6-5	TRBJ1-6	CASSSPLTLHF
TRBV6-5	TRBJ1-1	CASTGGSGTEAFF
TRBV28	TRBJ1-1	CASSLSYTEAFF
TRBV27	TRBJ1-5	CASSWLGDSNQPQHF
TRBV28	TRBJ2-7	CATLRKGYEQYF
TRBV6-5	TRBJ1-1	CASRGQGAIDTEAFF
TRBV3-1/TRBV3-2	TRBJ2-1	CASSRDFNNEQFF
TRBV4-2	TRBJ1-1	CASSQGGQGTEAFF
TRBV18	TRBJ1-5	CASSPQTGTINQPQHF
TRBV19	TRBJ1-5	CASSAHRGNEPQHF
TRBV21-1	TRBJ1-2	CASSKIVGYTF
TRBV27	TRBJ1-1	CASRSTGRRTEAFF
TRBV6-2/TRBV6-3	TRBJ1-5	CASSYGTGGHQPQHF
TRBV6-5	TRBJ1-5	CASRSDGANQPQHF
TRBV7-2	TRBJ1-2	CASSPGAPTGGYTF
TRBV19	TRBJ1-2	CASSPAGERSYTF
TRBV6-5	TRBJ1-1	CASSSDRGDTGAFF
TRBV19	TRBJ2-7	CATAGTGGRYEQYF
TRBV5-1	TRBJ1-4	CASSLETGINEKLFF
TRBV7-2	TRBJ2-7	CASRRGAVAYEQYF
TRBV5-1	TRBJ1-2	CASQSTGGSGYGYTF
TRBV7-9	TRBJ2-5	CASRRYRTLPGETQYF
TRBV28	TRBJ2-7	CASSLLAGPPYEQYF
TRBV4-1	TRBJ2-7	CASSQDIAPNYEQYF
TRBV6-4	TRBJ2-1	CASSETSGLYNEQFF
TRBV6-2/TRBV6-3	TRBJ2-6	CASSQRTGGTPGVLTF
TRBV7-6	TRBJ2-3	CASSLEAGHTDTQYF
TRBV29-1	TRBJ1-4	CSGRGTVGEKLFF
TRBV3-1/TRBV3-2	TRBJ2-2	CASSQRGLAGGTGELFF
TRBV7-2	TRBJ1-4	CASSPGLTNEKLFF
TRBV6-5	TRBJ2-5	CASTTGTETQYF
TRBV15	TRBJ2-5	CATGGVFGSQETQYF
TRBV29-1	TRBJ2-1	CSVDGGFGGNEQFF
TRBV6-1	TRBJ1-3	CASSDLRSFSGNTIYF
TRBV28	TRBJ1-3	CASNGQGLVEDTIYF
TRBV27	TRBJ2-7	CASSNRGYSEQYF
TRBV2	TRBJ1-5	CASGTDSNQPQHF
TRBV5-1	TRBJ1-6	CASSGGVYPGQGYSPLHF
TRBV6-2/TRBV6-3	TRBJ2-5	CASSSIQGEAQYF
TRBV28	TRBJ1-2	CASSRQYYGYTF
TRBV6-2/TRBV6-3	TRBJ2-7	CASSSSGLSYEQYF
TRBV6-5	TRBJ2-3	CANRDSSTDTQYF
TRBV29-1	TRBJ2-7	CSVGLAGSYEQYF
TRBV9	TRBJ2-7	CASSPRGGASYEQYF